Included here is one T cell receptor beta chain sequence, with context. Assay: immunoSEQ multiplex PCR; the TCRdb copy retains only in-frame clones and omits some. This table holds about 180,000 clones, roughly 86% found once. This specimen comes from a study of blood T cell repertoires in COVID-19. Study overall: COVID-19 samples, acute and convalescent, were from the United States, Italy and Spain. In each case, the material was cDNA or gDNA derived from T cells, B-cell-depleted T cells, or PBMCs.

This CDR3 region has 14 residues. V gave up 4 bases and J gave up 3 bases, with 10 bases separating them. Germline V gene lookup returns CDR1 MNHEY and CDR2 SMNVEV (reference sequence). The age range of participants was 18 to 89 years, with residence in approximately 25 US areas. Cohorts were based on clinical histories the participants reported. Sequencing was performed on PBMCs or T cells enriched from blood (not recorded which). The rearrangement joins TRBV27 to TRBJ2-1; perhaps TRBD2 as D (6 bases). The TCR originated in a woman aged 25 to 39 who had recovered from COVID-19. The CDR3 is CASSSTGVYNEQFF. The CDR3, as DNA: TGTGCCAGCAGTTCGACGGGAGTCTACAATGAGCAGTTCTTC.